This T cell receptor beta chain was recorded in a study of T cells expressing NK-cell markers. The CDR3 extends over 15 amino acids. Per germline, CDR1 DFQATT and CDR2 SNEGSKA (reference sequence). TCRdb reprocessed the 5' RACE reads; each CDR3 protein has one entry and no DNA is given. The sample's table shows 500,000 to 600,000 distinct CDR3 sequences. The genes are TRBV20-1 and TRBJ1-1; TCRdb names TRBD1, which stays unverified in the absence of DNA. This TCR derives from a man between 18 and 29 years old in good health. Sequencing was carried out using blood T cells: a sorted CD56 or NKG2C T cell subset, CD4+ or CD8+ T cells, or bulk PBMC T cells (not recorded which). CDR3: CSARPRGAAYTEAFF.